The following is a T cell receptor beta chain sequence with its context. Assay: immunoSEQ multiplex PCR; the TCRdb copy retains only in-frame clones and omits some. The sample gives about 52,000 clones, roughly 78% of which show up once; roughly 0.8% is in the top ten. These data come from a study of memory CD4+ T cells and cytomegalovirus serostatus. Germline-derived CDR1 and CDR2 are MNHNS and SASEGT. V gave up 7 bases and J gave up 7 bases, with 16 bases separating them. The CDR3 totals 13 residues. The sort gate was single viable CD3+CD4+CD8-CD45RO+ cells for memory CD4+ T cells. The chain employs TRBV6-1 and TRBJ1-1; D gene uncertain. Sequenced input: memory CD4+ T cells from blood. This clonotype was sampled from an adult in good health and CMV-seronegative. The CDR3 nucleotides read TGTGCCAGCACCAGAGGTGGGAGTGGTGAAGCTTTCTTT. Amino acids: CASTRGGSGEAFF.